This TCR beta chain was captured in a study of cytomegalovirus exposure and HLA in healthy donors. Study-level information: The 100 to 150 validation repertoires, a later analysis reported, used the same platform as the roughly 700 repertoires from the first cohort.

J lost 1 base, V lost 1 base, and 3 bases had no gene match. Germline CDR1 is MGHRA and CDR2 is YSYEKL. The length of the CDR3 is 16 residues. TCRdb's table, derived via immunoSEQ multiplex PCR, lists solely in-frame clones and lacks some. The repertoire holds roughly 110,000 clones, with about nine tenths as singletons. This clone was seen only a few times. Its antigen is not known. Study observations and caveats: Investigators reported 150 to 200 TCR beta chains as tied to cytomegalovirus. CMV antigen specificity was confirmed in vitro for a few CMV-associated chains. Rare TCR sequences predominated, though certain public TCRs were found in many donors.

This clonotype originated in a woman aged 18 to 35 in good health and CMV-seropositive. The chain has TRBV4-1 and TRBJ2-2, with 7 bases aligning to TRBD1. The specimen was PBMCs. The CDR3 protein is CASSQGSGGNTGELFF. CDR3 coding DNA: TGCGCCAGCAGCCAAGGCTCAGGGGGGAACACCGGGGAGCTGTTTTTT.